What follows are 26 T cell receptor beta chains derived from one specimen sequenced in a study of T-cell reconstitution after alpha-beta-depleted transplantation in children. A library of TCRbeta sequences, prepared with unique molecular identifiers, was generated. TCRdb reprocessed the PCR reads via MiXCR and lists one record per CDR3 protein. The sample includes hundreds of thousands of distinct CDR3 sequences, about an eighth of them seen just once. The starting material was PBMCs, mostly from graft donor cells, obtained 360 days after TCRalphabeta/CD19-depleted stem cell transplant. The receptor source for this set is a male patient younger than 18 who had a stem cell transplant for acute myeloid leukemia, so the T cells may come from the graft donor.

The rearrangement uses TRBV4-2 and TRBJ2-1, with TRBD2 identical over 12 bases. The CDR3 has 20 amino acids. Germline lookup yields CDR1 LGHNA and CDR2 YNFKEQ. The V and J ends lost 4 bases and 0 bases, in that order; junction bases with no gene match: 13. CDR3 in DNA: TGTGCCAGCAGCCGAATAGGGACTAGCGGGCCAGTTAGCTCCTACAATGAGCAGTTCTTC. It yields the protein CASSRIGTSGPVSSYNEQFF.

This clonotype was detected many times. V gene TRBV7-6 combines with J gene TRBJ2-7; D is undetermined. V lost 3 bases and J 5 bases, leaving 14 bases between the germline ends. Germline V gene sequence: CDR1 SGHVS, CDR2 FNYEAQ. The CDR3 contains 14 residues. CDR3 sequence: CASSFGLGYNEQYF. The CDR3, as DNA: TGTGCCAGCAGCTTTGGCTTGGGGTACAACGAGCAGTACTTC.

The rearrangement joins TRBV28 to TRBJ2-2, with TRBD2 as a possible D gene (5 bases). The CDR3 is 14 residues long. V dropped 8 bases and J dropped 7 bases, with 17 bases sitting between them. The germline V gene encodes CDR1 MDHEN and CDR2 SYDVKM. The CDR3 nucleotides read TGTGCCAGCTCTAAGCGGTGGAACGTCGGGGAGCTGTTTTTT. This translates into CASSKRWNVGELFF.

This chain connects TRBV14 to TRBJ2-1; TRBD2 agrees at 11 bases. Losses at the gene ends were 4 bases for V and 8 bases for J; bases not matched to a gene: 7. CDR3 length: 15 amino acids. Germline-derived CDR1 and CDR2 are SGHDN and FVKESK. The CDR3 nucleotides read TGTGCCAGCAGCCCACTAGCGGGGGTCTTCGATGAGCAGTTCTTC. This gives the protein CASSPLAGVFDEQFF.

Notes on this clonotype: The junction departs from germline at one end; a sequencing error may be responsible. The chain links TRBV15 to TRBJ2-7; D not certain. This CDR3 has 16 amino acids. The germline gives CDR1 LNHNV, CDR2 YYDKDF (reference sequence). As DNA, the CDR3 is TGTGCCACCAGCAGAGATCTGGCTAGTTCCGCCTACGACCAGTACTTC. It is translated as CATSRDLASSAYDQYF.

This clonotype has more than one count but fewer than ten. The V call is TRBV9, the J call TRBJ2-5; TRBD1 aligns across 8 bases. There are 14 residues in the CDR3. Germline values: CDR1 SGDLS, CDR2 YYNGEE. The V and J ends lost 2 bases and 5 bases, in that order; junction bases with no gene match: 5. The CDR3 sequence is CASSVDRVRETQYF. The DNA for the CDR3 is TGTGCCAGCAGCGTGGACAGGGTCAGGGAGACCCAGTACTTC.

This chain links TRBV20-1 with TRBJ1-5, with D unresolved. The V end was cut by 1 base, the J end by 0 bases, with 16 bases between. Germline-derived CDR1 and CDR2 are DFQATT and SNEGSKA (reference sequence). CDR3 length: 17 residues. CDR3 sequence (DNA): TGCAGTGCTAGAGCGGCCTCCGCCTATTATAGCAATCAGCCCCAGCATTTT. Residues: CSARAASAYYSNQPQHF.

The genes are TRBV29-1 and TRBJ2-3; TRBD1 aligns across 7 bases. CDR1 and CDR2 (germline): SQVTM, ANQGSEA. This CDR3 spans 18 amino acids. Trimming cost V 6 bases and J 3 bases; bases outside gene matches: 21. The CDR3 spells CSVGLGIERGRRTDTQYF. DNA for the CDR3: TGCAGCGTCGGATTGGGGATTGAAAGGGGGCGGAGGACAGATACGCAGTATTTT.

The chain couples TRBV27 to TRBJ2-7; perhaps TRBD2 as D (5 bases). CDR3 size: 16 residues. CDR1 MNHEY and CDR2 SMNVEV come from the germline V gene (reference sequence). Trimming took off 5 bases at V and 0 bases at J, with 17 bases between the two ends. CDR3: CASSPLTTKSSYEQYF. CDR3 nucleotide sequence: TGTGCCAGCAGTCCGTTGACTACGAAGAGCTCCTACGAGCAGTACTTC.

This clonotype has a handful of counts. The chain employs TRBV19 and TRBJ1-5; D remains unclear. Trimming left V 4 bases short and J 2 bases short, with 9 bases between. Germline-derived CDR1 and CDR2 are LNHDA and SQIVND (reference sequence). The CDR3 runs 14 residues. CDR3 DNA: TGTGCCAGTAGTACCAGACGGGGCAATCAGCCCCAGCATTTT. Its translation: CASSTRRGNQPQHF.

This clonotype has a handful of counts. J is TRBJ2-7 and V is TRBV28, with D uncertain. Germline CDR1 is MDHEN and CDR2 is SYDVKM. The CDR3 totals 13 residues. The V gene lost 7 bases and the J gene lost 3 bases, with 13 bases spanning the gap. The CDR3 DNA sequence: TGTGCCAGCACCCCATTCCCCTTCTACGAGCAGTACTTC. The encoded protein is CASTPFPFYEQYF.

The chain employs TRBV10-3 and TRBJ2-3; the D gene is possibly TRBD2 (7 bases). The germline V gene has CDR1 ENHRY and CDR2 SYGVKD. The CDR3 extends over 16 amino acids. V lost 5 bases and J 4 bases, leaving 19 bases between the germline ends. The chain's CDR3 is CAISPFAGAPADTQYF. CDR3 sequence (DNA): TGTGCCATCAGTCCGTTTGCGGGGGCCCCCGCAGATACGCAGTATTTT.

This clonotype was detected only a few times. The V gene is TRBV7-2, the J gene TRBJ2-7; 10 bases match TRBD2. The length of the CDR3 is 17 residues. V was pared by 0 bases and J by 0 bases, with 5 bases of the junction left unmatched. The germline CDR1 and CDR2 sequences are SGHTA and FQGNSA. The CDR3 sequence is CASSLAALAGDSYEQYF. The CDR3 nucleotides are TGTGCCAGCAGCTTAGCGGCGCTAGCGGGGGACTCCTACGAGCAGTACTTC. Supplemented by reference TRBV7-2 and TRBJ2-7, the full variable domain reads GAGVSQSPSNKVTEKGKDVELRCDPISGHTALYWYRQSLGQGLEFLIYFQGNSAPDKSGLPSDRFSAERTGGSVSTLTIQRTQQEDSAVYLCASSLAALAGDSYEQYFGPGTRLTVT.

Only a few counts were recorded for this clonotype. The chain combines TRBV18 with TRBJ2-2; D is uncertain. CDR3 length equals 17 residues. The ends were cut back, 1 base at V and 1 base at J, with 13 bases in the middle. From germline, CDR1 is KGHSH and CDR2 LQKENI. The CDR3 loop is CASSPRFISQNTGELFF. The CDR3 DNA follows: TGTGCCAGCTCACCACGTTTCATTAGCCAGAACACCGGGGAGCTGTTTTTT.

DNA of the CDR3: TGCGCCAGCAGCCTAGGACTAGCGGTTCACAATGAGCAGTTCTTC. Translating it yields CASSLGLAVHNEQFF. The V and J genes are TRBV5-1 and TRBJ2-1, with 10 bases lining up with TRBD2. The germline V gene encodes CDR1 SGHRS and CDR2 YFSETQ. The V segment lost 4 bases and the J segment 5 bases; nucleotides outside the gene matches: 6. There are 15 residues in the CDR3.

The J gene is TRBJ1-5, the V gene TRBV7-6, with D possibly being TRBD1 (5 bases). The V end was cut by 0 bases, the J end by 7 bases, with 7 bases between. Germline values: CDR1 SGHVS, CDR2 FNYEAQ. This CDR3 has 13 amino acids. The CDR3 DNA sequence: TGTGCCAGCAGCTTAGCGGGGGGGCAGCCCCAGCATTTT. Its translation is CASSLAGGQPQHF.

The sample holds a few counts of this clonotype. J is TRBJ2-1 and V is TRBV30, with D tentatively TRBD2 (6 bases). Germline lookup yields CDR1 GTSNPN and CDR2 SVGIG (reference sequence). The CDR3 length is 17 residues. Trimming took 1 base from V and 10 from J, leaving 26 bases between them. Written as DNA, the CDR3 is TGTGCCTGGAGTGACTCGGCCGGGACTCCCTTCATAGGAGAGCAGTTCTTC. Translated: CAWSDSAGTPFIGEQFF.

This clonotype has more than one count but fewer than ten. The chain has TRBV7-9 and TRBJ1-1, with D perhaps TRBD1 (5 bases). The CDR3 length is 14 residues. Trimming cost V 3 bases and J 4 bases, with 12 bases left between them. Germline values: CDR1 SEHNR, CDR2 FQNEAQ (reference sequence). Here the CDR3 DNA reads TGTGCCAGCAGCTTCCCGGAGGGGACCACTGAAGCTTTCTTT. It is translated as CASSFPEGTTEAFF.

This clonotype has ten or more counts. V usage is TRBV11-2 and J usage is TRBJ2-3; D is unclear. This CDR3 has 13 amino acids. V was clipped by 3 bases and J by 5 bases, with 9 bases between them. The germline V gene encodes CDR1 SGHAT and CDR2 FQNNGV. CDR3 DNA sequence: TGTGCCAGCAGCTTGAGTAGAGGAGATACGCAGTATTTT. Translation: CASSLSRGDTQYF.

This clonotype was counted only a few times. The genes are TRBV2 and TRBJ2-5; TRBD1 matches at 9 bases. Germline trimming cut 7 bases from V and 2 bases from J; bases unmatched to any gene: 8. CDR3 length: 15 amino acids. CDR1 is SNHLY, CDR2 FYNNEI, per germline. This chain's CDR3 is CASTVDRGRQETQYF. For the CDR3, the DNA is TGTGCCAGCACCGTGGACAGGGGACGTCAAGAGACCCAGTACTTC.

J is TRBJ1-5 and V is TRBV5-6, with TRBD1 as a possible D gene (5 bases). This CDR3 region has 15 residues. Trimming shortened V by 0 bases and J by 10 bases, and 17 bases separated the two germline ends. Germline CDR1 SGHDT, CDR2 YYEEEE. This CDR3 is CASSLGVGEGIPQHF. Here the CDR3 DNA reads TGTGCCAGCAGCTTGGGGGTGGGGGAGGGTATTCCCCAGCATTTT.

This sequence joins TRBV12-3 or TRBV12-4 and TRBJ2-7; possibly TRBD2 for D (5 bases). The germline V and J ends were trimmed by 5 bases and 2 bases, with 13 bases remaining between them. The CDR3 extends over 14 amino acids. This CDR3 reads CASSRSGPTYEQYF. The CDR3 nucleotides are TGTGCCAGCAGTAGGAGCGGACCCACCTACGAGCAGTACTTC.

The V call is TRBV15, the J call TRBJ2-1; D not certain. CDR3 size: 17 residues. With 0 bases removed from V and 1 base from J, the gap between germline ends came to 13 bases. Looked up from germline, CDR1 is LNHNV and CDR2 is YYDKDF (reference sequence). CDR3 in DNA: TGTGCCACCAGCAGAGATCCCGCCAGGACGTCCTACAATGAGCAGTTCTTC. This translates into CATSRDPARTSYNEQFF.

This clonotype occurred a few times. This chain links TRBV7-9 with TRBJ2-5; 7 bases line up with TRBD2. The V gene end was trimmed by 3 bases and the J gene end by 2 bases; junction bases not matched to a gene: 3. The length of the CDR3 is 14 residues. CDR1 and CDR2 (germline): SEHNR, FQNEAQ (reference sequence). The CDR3 protein is CASSFLAEQETQYF. The CDR3, as DNA: TGTGCCAGCAGCTTCCTAGCGGAGCAAGAGACCCAGTACTTC.

This clonotype was recorded a few times. The chain employs TRBV28 and TRBJ2-7, with D tentatively TRBD2 (5 bases). Germline values: CDR1 MDHEN, CDR2 SYDVKM. V shed 11 bases and J shed 3 bases, with 17 bases lying between them. The CDR3 is made up of 13 amino acids. This chain's CDR3 is CACGGGGYYEQYF. CDR3 sequence (DNA): TGTGCCTGTGGCGGAGGTGGGTACTACGAGCAGTACTTC.

V is TRBV18 and J is TRBJ2-5; tentatively, D is TRBD2 (5 bases). Between the trimmed V and J ends, which lost 3 bases and 4 bases, there was a span of 12 bases. The CDR3 is 14 residues long. Germline CDR1 and CDR2: KGHSH and LQKENI. CDR3 DNA sequence: TGTGCCAGCTCACCCTCGACTAAAGGAGAGACCCAGTACTTC. It yields the protein CASSPSTKGETQYF.